This TCR beta chain was recorded in a study of shared clonotypes between healthy human individuals. With V trimmed by 1 base and J by 4 bases, 7 bases remained unmatched. Germline CDR1 MNHNY, CDR2 SVGAGI (reference sequence). CDR3 size: 15 residues. Using immunoSEQ multiplex PCR, the repertoire was profiled, and TCRdb retains in-frame clones only, with some absent. The table lists more than 400,000 clones, around 96% of them singletons, with around 0.066% in the top ten. The chain is built from TRBV6-6 and TRBJ2-7, with 7 nucleotides matching TRBD1. Sequencing was done on a sample of naive CD4+ T cells sorted from blood. Regarding subset: CD45RA+ positively selected. This TCR was sampled from a woman in her thirties in good health. The CDR3 nucleotides read TGTGCCAGCAGTTACTTACGGACAGGACGGTACGAGCAGTACTTC. Protein: CASSYLRTGRYEQYF.